The T cell receptor (beta chain) described here comes from a study of vaccination and CD4 T cells after COVID-19. Regarding treatment: roughly 10-day PBMC culture with coronavirus spike peptide pools or control peptides (ViraFEST assay). Comments on this clonotype: Antigen specificity is unknown.

The length of the CDR3 is 15 residues. V shed 4 bases and J shed 1 base, with 12 bases lying between them. Germline lookup yields CDR1 SGHTA and CDR2 FQGTGA. The Oncomine TCR Beta short-read assay was what sequenced the DNA obtained from cultured CD4+ T cells. TCRdb reprocessed the PCR reads with MiXCR, giving one entry per CDR3 protein. The data show 20,000 or so distinct CDR3 sequences, over 20% seen once. The sequencing sample was made of cultured CD4+ T cells from blood. This sequence was found in a human donor with COVID-19. This chain links TRBV7-3 with TRBJ2-3; D is unresolved. CDR3 nucleotides: TGTGCCAGCAGCTCCCCTTTTCCGGGCACAGATACGCAGTATTTT. Its protein is CASSSPFPGTDTQYF.